This T cell receptor (beta chain) was recovered during a study of blood T cells in healthy people across ages. Study observations and caveats: Higher diversity, along with more naive CD4+ cells, distinguished long-lived donors from aged donors. Roughly linear age-related decline in beta diversity appeared, significant by age around 38.

Concerning this clonotype itself: Antigen unknown.

With 7 bases removed from V and 1 base from J, the gap between germline ends came to 16 bases. From germline, CDR1 is SQVTM and CDR2 ANQGSEA. This CDR3 comprises 14 residues. The second PCR ran about 7 to 12 cycles with a sample-barcoded 5' primer and J-beta primers. The template-switch adaptor was a 5' adaptor with 12 random nucleotides. It tagged each cDNA molecule. CDR3-containing paired-end reads numbered at least 2.5 million in each sample. One entry per CDR3 protein, called by TCRdb with MiXCR from the 5' RACE reads. The repertoire includes 600,000 or so distinct CDR3 sequences, about 30% of them detected once, and 15% to 19% sits in the top ten.

The clonotype was recovered from a woman older than 75 in good health. The J gene is TRBJ1-1, the V gene TRBV29-1, with D maybe TRBD1 (6 bases). Sequenced: blood. The CDR3 DNA reads as TGCAGCGCAAAACAGGGAAGTGGGAACACTGAAGCTTTCTTT. This encodes CSAKQGSGNTEAFF.